The 11 T cell receptor beta chains presented below share a single source sample, sequenced in a study of blood T cell repertoires in COVID-19. Only in-frame clones appear in the TCRdb table, and some are missing; sequencing was by immunoSEQ multiplex PCR. Found here are over 30,000 clones, approximately 71% of them singletons; the top ten hold around 15%. The sequenced material came from peripheral blood. The source is a human donor in a cohort sampled during active COVID-19.

The CDR3 region has the DNA TGCGCCAGCAGAACAGGGGGTTTTGGAGAGACCCAGTACTTC. This translates into CASRTGGFGETQYF. The J gene is TRBJ2-5, the V gene TRBV5-1; TRBD1 agrees at 8 bases. CDR3 length equals 14 residues. Germline CDR1 is SGHRS and CDR2 is YFSETQ. V shed 5 bases, J shed 4 bases, and the junction held 7 bases outside the gene matches. The whole variable domain, filled in from reference TRBV5-1 and TRBJ2-5, reads KAGVTQTPRYLIKTRGQQVTLSCSPISGHRSVSWYQQTPGQGLQFLFEYFSETQRNKGNFPGRFSGRQFSNSRSEMNVSTLELGDSALYLCASRTGGFGETQYFGPGTRLLVL.

This clone has a single count. V is TRBV7-6 and J is TRBJ2-7, with TRBD2 matching 10 bases. Germline-derived CDR1 and CDR2 are SGHVS and FNYEAQ. CDR3 length: 15 residues. V dropped 5 bases and J dropped 2; count of bases not matched to a gene: 6. CDR3 region: CASSPRTSGPYEQYF. The CDR3 coding sequence is TGTGCCAGCAGCCCGCGGACTAGCGGACCCTACGAGCAGTACTTC.

The chain employs TRBV6-2 or TRBV6-3 and TRBJ1-1, with 8 bases matching TRBD1. Germline CDR1 reads MNHEY; CDR2 reads SVGEGT. V gave up 6 bases and J gave up 4 bases; unmatched junction bases: 10. The length of the CDR3 is 15 residues. CDR3 sequence (DNA): TGTGCCAGCAGCCGACAGGGGACTGCGGGCACTGAAGCTTTCTTT. It is translated as CASSRQGTAGTEAFF.

This clone has only a few counts. The chain carries TRBV4-1 and TRBJ1-2, with 7 bases lining up with TRBD1. J lost 2 bases, V lost 5 bases, and 5 bases had no gene match. The CDR3 runs 14 residues. Germline-derived CDR1 and CDR2 are MGHRA and YSYEKL. The CDR3 is CASSRQGTNYGYTF. CDR3 nucleotide sequence: TGCGCCAGCAGCAGACAGGGAACCAACTATGGCTACACCTTC.

This clone showed up just a few times. The rearrangement uses TRBV15 and TRBJ1-5, with 9 bases aligning to TRBD1. This CDR3 region has 15 residues. CDR1 and CDR2 from the germline V gene are LNHNV and YYDKDF (reference sequence). After removal of 5 bases from V and 3 bases from J, the junction contained 5 bases not matched to a gene. CDR3 loop: CATSYGTGINQPQHF. CDR3 DNA: TGTGCCACCAGCTACGGGACAGGGATCAATCAGCCCCAGCATTTT.

V gene TRBV6-4 combines with J gene TRBJ1-1; unclear D gene. CDR1 is MRHNA and CDR2 is SNTAGT in the germline V gene. Trimming removed 4 bases at V and 1 base at J, with 7 bases between. The CDR3 contains 13 residues. CDR3: CASSAEGNTEAFF. CDR3 DNA: TGTGCCAGCAGTGCGGAGGGGAACACTGAAGCTTTCTTT.

The chain links TRBV7-2 to TRBJ2-3; TRBD2 is a possible D gene (6 bases). The germline V gene encodes CDR1 SGHTA and CDR2 FQGNSA. V was pared by 5 bases and J by 0 bases, with 15 bases between. There are 16 residues in the CDR3. CDR3 nucleotide sequence: TGTGCCAGCAGCCCCCTTGGGGGGATTAGCACAGATACGCAGTATTTT. It codes for CASSPLGGISTDTQYF.

CDR3 loop: CASSRDLRTDTQYF. The CDR3 bases are TGTGCCAGCAGCCGGGACTTACGCACAGATACGCAGTATTTT. V is TRBV14 and J is TRBJ2-3; D perhaps matches TRBD2 (6 bases). The CDR3 is made up of 14 amino acids. CDR1 and CDR2 from the germline V gene are SGHDN and FVKESK. Trimming removed 4 bases at V and 1 base at J, with 9 bases between.

The V and J genes are TRBV5-1 and TRBJ2-3, with 11 bases aligning to TRBD2. The V and J ends lost 4 bases and 7 bases, in that order; junction bases with no gene match: 8. Germline-derived CDR1 and CDR2 are SGHRS and YFSETQ. The CDR3 is made up of 15 amino acids. CDR3 nucleotides: TGCGCCAGCAGCGGTAGCGGGGGGGCCTCGAATACGCAGTATTTT. The encoded protein is CASSGSGGASNTQYF.

This rearrangement joins TRBV7-8 to TRBJ2-7; TRBD2 matches at 8 bases. Germline CDR1 reads SGHVS; CDR2 reads FQNEAQ. V dropped 1 base and J dropped 6; count of bases not matched to a gene: 11. The CDR3 totals 16 residues. The CDR3 DNA follows: TGTGCCAGCAGCTTAGGTGCCGGGAGGGCCTTGGTCGAGCAGTACTTC. Its translation is CASSLGAGRALVEQYF.

The table lists this clone with a few counts. This chain uses TRBV3-1 (or the pseudogene TRBV3-2) with TRBJ2-1; TRBD1 might be the D (6 bases). The CDR3 spans 15 residues. Trimming stripped 0 bases from V and 6 bases from J, with 12 bases between. CDR1 is LGHDT, CDR2 YNNKEL, per germline (reference sequence). CDR3 loop: CASSQDYAGANEQFF. The CDR3, as DNA: TGTGCCAGCAGCCAAGATTATGCAGGGGCCAATGAGCAGTTCTTC.